This T cell receptor (beta chain) was recovered during a study of ipilimumab plus nivolumab after autologous stem cell transplantation (dated by TCRdb to the early 2020s). About the investigation overall: A median of roughly five ipilimumab doses and roughly eight nivolumab doses was received by trial patients. Around 35 patients made up the trial's intent-to-treat population. Both primary refractory and relapsed disease were represented in the DLBCL cohort, where 18-month progression-free survival was approximately 87% and 28%, respectively. Patients with high-risk diffuse large B cell lymphoma, mature T cell lymphoma, or multiple myeloma undergoing autologous transplant were enrolled in the trial.

This clone was seen only a few times. There is no known antigen for this receptor. Base qualities are not provided; no much larger clone lies one nucleotide away. Starting 14 to 28 days after the autologous transplant, patients began checkpoint therapy, which included ipilimumab at 1 mg/kg intravenously on day 1 of selected weeks. The nivolumab dose was 3 mg/kg intravenously, delivered on day 1 of weeks 1, 4, 7, 10, and every two weeks through week 26. Combined checkpoint inhibition with ipilimumab and nivolumab as consolidation after autologous stem cell transplantation was tested in a Phase Ib clinical trial. The CDR1 and CDR2 encoded by the germline V gene (reference sequence) are LNHDA and SQIVND. The V end loses 5 bases and the J end loses 5 bases, and a stretch of 10 bases separates them. The CDR3, cysteine through phenylalanine, is 13 amino acids long. Kept here is only the CDR3 DNA, which spans 39 bases and is read in frame from base 1.

Library generation was performed with the immunoSEQ multiplex PCR assay. This immuneACCESS table, as held by TCRdb, lists in-frame sequences with V and J called but not all clones. Of the missing ones, under half trace to an unresolved V gene in checked studies; the others have no known cause. The sample table records fewer than 85,000 clones; 83% of these occur just once. The ten largest make up about 2.2% of the sample. Overall results and qualifications from the work: According to the authors, a biologic rationale for studying the approach further came from T cell receptor repertoire, regulatory T cell phenotype and gut microbiota profiles. The authors concluded that combined checkpoint inhibition appeared tolerable when used as consolidation after transplant.

This receptor chain uses TRBV19 and TRBJ1-5, with the D gene call left open. The input for sequencing was PBMCs, taken in a trial of ipilimumab plus nivolumab as post-transplant consolidation. This TCR was recovered from a male donor with diffuse large B-cell lymphoma. At the DNA level, the sequence is TGTGCCAGTAGTCGTCGTGGGGATCAGCCCCAGCATTTT. The translation is CASSRRGDQPQHF.